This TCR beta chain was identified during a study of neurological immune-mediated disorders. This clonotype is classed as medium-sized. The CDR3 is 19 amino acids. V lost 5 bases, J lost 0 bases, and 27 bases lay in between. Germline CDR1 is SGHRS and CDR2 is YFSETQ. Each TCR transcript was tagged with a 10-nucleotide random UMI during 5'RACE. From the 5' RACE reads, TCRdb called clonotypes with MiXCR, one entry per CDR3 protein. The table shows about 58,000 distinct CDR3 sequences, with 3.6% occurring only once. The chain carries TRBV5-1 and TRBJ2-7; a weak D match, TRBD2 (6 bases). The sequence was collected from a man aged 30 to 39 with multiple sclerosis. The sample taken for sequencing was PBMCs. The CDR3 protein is CASSYTGTPALQSSYEQYF. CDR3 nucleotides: TGCGCCAGCAGTTACACCGGGACTCCTGCATTACAAAGCTCCTACGAGCAGTACTTC.